One sample yielded the 21 T cell receptor beta chains listed below, sequenced in a study of early T cells in non-severe SARS-CoV-2 infection. One entry per CDR3 protein, called by TCRdb with MiXCR from the 5' RACE reads. Among tens of thousands of distinct CDR3 sequences listed, around 20% were seen once. Sequenced here: whole blood, sampled at baseline. The origin of the receptors is an adult who was a healthcare worker with PCR-confirmed SARS-CoV-2 infection or an uninfected control (not recorded which).

This clonotype was observed a few times. Mismatch with germline at one junction end may stem from a read error. The chain is built from TRBV19 and TRBJ2-5; D unclear. The CDR3 loop spans 12 amino acids. From germline, CDR1 is LNHDA and CDR2 SQIVND (reference sequence). CDR3 amino acids: CASSIDPPLLEF. The CDR3 DNA follows: TGTGCCAGTAGTATAGATCCTCCTCTCTTGGAATTC.

The J gene is TRBJ2-7, the V gene TRBV30; D remains ambiguous. Deletions cut 2 bases from V and 5 bases from J, with 10 bases between. Germline CDR1 reads GTSNPN; CDR2 reads SVGIG (reference sequence). CDR3 size: 12 residues. The CDR3 coding sequence is TGTGCCTGGAGTAGGCAAGGCGACGAGCAGTACTTC. This translates into CAWSRQGDEQYF.

The gene calls are TRBV19 and TRBJ2-6, with D unclear. CDR1 and CDR2 from the germline V gene are LNHDA and SQIVND (reference sequence). V gave up 3 bases and J gave up 1 base, with 7 bases separating them. The CDR3 is made up of 15 amino acids. The CDR3 region is CASSMWSSGANVLTF. DNA for the CDR3: TGTGCCAGTAGTATGTGGTCTTCTGGGGCCAACGTCCTGACTTTC.

There are a few counts of this clonotype. The chain couples TRBV20-1 to TRBJ1-6, with D maybe TRBD1 (5 bases). This CDR3 contains 17 residues. V gave up 0 bases and J gave up 0 bases, with 12 bases separating them. Germline values: CDR1 DFQATT, CDR2 SNEGSKA (reference sequence). For the CDR3, the DNA is TGCAGTGCTAGAGATCGGGAGGGGAACTCCTATAATTCACCCCTCCACTTT. Its protein is CSARDREGNSYNSPLHF.

This clonotype was detected only a few times. The chain joins TRBV25-1 to TRBJ2-2, with D perhaps assigned TRBD1 or TRBD2 (5 bases each). The V and J ends lost 3 bases and 4 bases respectively, with 12 bases between them. The CDR3 runs to 15 residues. Germline loops: CDR1 MGHDK, CDR2 SYGVNS. This CDR3 reads CASSDRDRVTGELFF. The CDR3 nucleotides read TGTGCCAGCAGTGATCGGGACCGAGTCACCGGGGAGCTGTTTTTT.

This clonotype came up a few times. V and J are TRBV12-3 or TRBV12-4 and TRBJ1-4, with no clear D. This CDR3 is built from 14 residues. Trimming pared 2 bases from V and 6 bases from J, leaving 10 bases between. The CDR3 sequence is CASSLSGWDEKLFF. The CDR3 bases are TGTGCCAGCAGTTTATCCGGTTGGGATGAAAAACTGTTTTTT.

This clonotype has only a few counts. V usage is TRBV9 and J usage is TRBJ2-7; D remains ambiguous. V shed 4 bases and J shed 7 bases, with 15 bases lying between them. Per the germline V gene, CDR1 is SGDLS and CDR2 is YYNGEE. This CDR3 is 13 amino acids long. The CDR3, as DNA: TGTGCCAGCAGCCCCAGACCCGTTTCGGAGCAGTACTTC. Translated, it gives CASSPRPVSEQYF.

This clonotype was recorded many times. The V gene is TRBV3-1, the J gene TRBJ1-4; a possible D gene is TRBD1 (6 bases). CDR3 length: 15 amino acids. Trimming took off 4 bases at V and 4 bases at J, with 13 bases between the two ends. The germline V gene has CDR1 LGHDT and CDR2 YNNKEL (reference sequence). DNA for the CDR3: TGTGCCAGCAGCCTCGGACAGATGTTTAATGAAAAACTGTTTTTT. It translates to CASSLGQMFNEKLFF.

This clonotype was seen ten or more times. The V call is TRBV27, the J call TRBJ2-3, with a possible D match to TRBD1 (6 bases). Germline V lookup: CDR1 MNHEY, CDR2 SMNVEV (reference sequence). Trimming took 3 bases from V and 2 from J, leaving 9 bases between them. The CDR3 loop spans 14 amino acids. Written as DNA, the CDR3 is TGTGCCAGCAGTTTGGGACACCTCACAGATACGCAGTATTTT. Translating it yields CASSLGHLTDTQYF.

The rearrangement uses TRBV10-2 and TRBJ2-7; TRBD1 matches at 9 bases. The germline V gene encodes CDR1 WSHSY and CDR2 SAAADI. The CDR3 covers 12 residues. Losses at the gene ends were 8 bases for V and 6 bases for J; bases not matched to a gene: 5. Here the CDR3 DNA reads TGCGCCAGCGGCCGGACAGGGGTCGAGCAGTACTTC. This gives the protein CASGRTGVEQYF.

CDR3 loop: CASSRVAETQYF. CDR3 DNA sequence: TGTGCCAGCAGCCGCGTGGCCGAGACCCAGTACTTC. The chain links TRBV7-6 to TRBJ2-5; D remains unclear. Trimming cost V 5 bases and J 5 bases, with 9 bases left between them. CDR1 and CDR2 (germline): SGHVS, FNYEAQ. The CDR3 sequence is 12 residues long.

The sample holds a few counts of this clonotype. V gene TRBV6-1 combines with J gene TRBJ2-7; the D is unclear. This CDR3 comprises 14 residues. Trimming stripped 6 bases from V and 2 bases from J, with 14 bases between. Germline values: CDR1 MNHNS, CDR2 SASEGT. The CDR3 bases are TGTGCCAGCAGAACCGACCGAAGTCCCTACGAGCAGTACTTC. Its translation is CASRTDRSPYEQYF.

The V call is TRBV10-3, the J call TRBJ2-1; TRBD1 agrees at 9 bases. The trim removed 7 bases at V and 8 bases at J, leaving 12 bases unmatched. This CDR3 spans 15 amino acids. The germline V gene has CDR1 ENHRY and CDR2 SYGVKD. CDR3 protein: CAITTGTGNRYEQFF. The CDR3 nucleotides read TGTGCCATCACTACCGGGACAGGGAATCGCTATGAGCAGTTCTTC.

The chain couples TRBV6-1 to TRBJ1-6; D is ambiguous. The CDR3 is made up of 14 amino acids. Between the trimmed V and J ends, which lost 7 bases and 9 bases, there was a span of 16 bases. Germline values: CDR1 MNHNS, CDR2 SASEGT. The CDR3 loop is CASTPRGEGSPLHF. In DNA form, the CDR3 reads TGTGCCAGCACCCCCCGCGGAGAGGGTTCACCCCTCCACTTT.

This clonotype was counted between two and nine times. V is TRBV5-1 and J is TRBJ1-2; 8 bases are shared with TRBD1. V lost 5 bases to trimming and J lost 6 bases; unmatched junction nucleotides: 12. The V gene's germline CDR1 is SGHRS and CDR2 YFSETQ. This CDR3 is 15 amino acids long. The CDR3 sequence: CASRPSPGGRDGYTF. The CDR3 DNA reads TGCGCCAGCAGGCCATCCCCAGGGGGCCGCGATGGCTACACCTTC.

This clonotype was counted between two and nine times. This sequence joins TRBV7-9 and TRBJ1-2; D is ambiguous. Trimming left V 5 bases short and J 2 bases short, with 6 bases between. The CDR3 covers 12 residues. The germline V gene has CDR1 SEHNR and CDR2 FQNEAQ (reference sequence). CDR3 sequence (DNA): TGTGCCAGCAGCCACTTGAACTATGGCTACACCTTC. This codes for CASSHLNYGYTF.

This chain connects TRBV6-4 to TRBJ2-3, with D perhaps being TRBD1 or TRBD2 (5 bases each). Trimming took 0 bases from V and 5 from J, leaving 15 bases between them. CDR1 and CDR2 (germline): MRHNA, SNTAGT. This CDR3 has 16 residues. CDR3 nucleotides: TGTGCCAGCAGTGACTCGAGGGGCCCTAGGCGAGATACGCAGTATTTT. Translated, it gives CASSDSRGPRRDTQYF.

V and J are TRBV19 and TRBJ2-1; 8 bases are shared with TRBD2. CDR1 and CDR2 (germline): LNHDA, SQIVND (reference sequence). The CDR3 contains 15 residues. V gave up 7 bases and J gave up 7 bases; unmatched junction bases: 12. The CDR3 is CASKVRGRQVNEQFF. In DNA form, the CDR3 reads TGTGCCAGTAAGGTGCGCGGGAGGCAGGTGAATGAGCAGTTCTTC.

This CDR3 reads CASSLTTTGELFF. DNA for the CDR3: TGTGCCAGCAGCCTCACCACCACCGGGGAGCTGTTTTTT. The chain has TRBV2 and TRBJ2-2; D gene ambiguous. V gave up 6 bases and J gave up 4 bases, with 9 bases separating them. The CDR3 sequence is 13 residues long. Germline assignment: CDR1 SNHLY and CDR2 FYNNEI.

This clonotype has more than one count but fewer than ten. This rearrangement joins TRBV4-1 to TRBJ2-1; perhaps TRBD2 as D (5 bases). V lost 1 base and J lost 4, with 17 bases in between. The CDR3 is made up of 17 amino acids. CDR1 is MGHRA and CDR2 is YSYEKL in the germline V gene. The CDR3 nucleotides are TGCGCCAGCAGCCAAGCCCCGGACTCTACTACTTACAATGAGCAGTTCTTC. It is translated as CASSQAPDSTTYNEQFF.

This clonotype was observed a few times. The rearrangement joins TRBV12-3 or TRBV12-4 to TRBJ1-1, with TRBD1 matching over 8 bases. The CDR3 consists of 15 residues. Trimming cost V 4 bases and J 5 bases; bases outside gene matches: 9. The CDR3 region has the DNA TGTGCCAGCAGTTCTGACAGGGGAATGGGGACTGAAGCTTTCTTT. Translation: CASSSDRGMGTEAFF.